Each of the 18 T cell receptor beta chains below was sequenced from the same sample in a study of CD8+ T cells in alopecia areata. Reverse transcription of extracted RNA yielded cDNA, which provided the sequencing template. The repertoire was sequenced with immunoSEQ multiplex PCR; TCRdb's copy has only in-frame clones and lacks some. The sample contains about 120,000 clones, more than 45% of which appear only once. The treatment is: oral pan-JAK inhibitor, 5-10 mg twice daily. The starting material was CD4+ T cells sorted from blood, obtained at week 4, from a patient treated with tofacitinib. These receptors were taken from a human donor with alopecia areata.

The chain employs TRBV27 and TRBJ2-7; the D gene is possibly TRBD1 (5 bases). Germline V gene lookup returns CDR1 MNHEY and CDR2 SMNVEV (reference sequence). The CDR3 runs to 13 residues. Trimming took off 5 bases at V and 6 bases at J, with 14 bases between the two ends. CDR3 in DNA: TGTGCCAGCAGTCCCTACCCAGGGTTCGAGCAGTACTTC. Its protein is CASSPYPGFEQYF.

The V call is TRBV6-5, the J call TRBJ1-2, with D unresolved. This CDR3 comprises 14 residues. Germline-derived CDR1 and CDR2 are MNHEY and SVGAGI. The V gene lost 5 bases and the J gene lost 2 bases, with 12 bases spanning the gap. CDR3 loop: CASSPVSENYGYTF. CDR3 nucleotides: TGTGCCAGCAGTCCCGTCAGTGAGAACTATGGCTACACCTTC.

The chain joins TRBV7-9 to TRBJ1-2; D gene ambiguous. The CDR3 is 12 residues long. Germline assignment: CDR1 SEHNR and CDR2 FQNEAQ (reference sequence). The ends were cut back, 4 bases at V and 2 bases at J, with 5 bases in the middle. CDR3 protein: CASSSDNYGYTF. Here the CDR3 DNA reads TGTGCCAGCAGCTCCGACAACTATGGCTACACCTTC.

The V call is TRBV7-9, the J call TRBJ2-7; no clear D. Trimming cost V 1 base and J 9 bases, with 13 bases left between them. CDR1 and CDR2 (germline): SEHNR, FQNEAQ (reference sequence). The CDR3 length is 13 residues. The DNA for the CDR3 is TGTGCCAGCAGCTTAGAGCGTAGGATCATGCAGTACTTC. Amino acid sequence: CASSLERRIMQYF.

The rearrangement links TRBV6-1 to TRBJ1-1, with 7 bases that match TRBD1. CDR3 length: 13 amino acids. The germline CDR1 and CDR2 sequences are MNHNS and SASEGT. V shed 4 bases and J 4 bases; nucleotides not matched to a gene: 3. The CDR3: CASSAQGVTEAFF. CDR3 DNA sequence: TGTGCCAGCAGTGCCCAGGGGGTCACTGAAGCTTTCTTT.

The rearrangement links TRBV19 to TRBJ1-5; D gene unclear. V gave up 5 bases and J gave up 4 bases, with 12 bases separating them. CDR3 size: 14 residues. Germline CDR1 reads LNHDA; CDR2 reads SQIVND (reference sequence). As DNA, the CDR3 is TGTGCCAGTAGTGATCCGGGGTCTAATCAGCCCCAGCATTTT. Protein: CASSDPGSNQPQHF.

This chain connects TRBV30 to TRBJ2-7, with 11 bases that match TRBD2. Trimming cost V 4 bases and J 2 bases; bases outside gene matches: 7. This CDR3 spans 15 amino acids. From germline, CDR1 is GTSNPN and CDR2 SVGIG (reference sequence). CDR3 nucleotides: TGTGCCTGGACCAAACTAGCGGGAGCACCCTACGAGCAGTACTTC. It specifies CAWTKLAGAPYEQYF. Looking up the rest from reference TRBV30 and TRBJ2-7 gives the full variable domain: SQTIHQWPATLVQPVGSPLSLECTVEGTSNPNLYWYRQAAGRGLQLLFYSVGIGQISSEVPQNLSASRPQDRQFILSSKKLLLSDSGFYLCAWTKLAGAPYEQYFGPGTRLTVT.

This sequence joins TRBV10-3 and TRBJ2-7, with 8 nucleotides matching TRBD2. The germline CDR1 and CDR2 sequences are ENHRY and SYGVKD. There are 16 residues in the CDR3. Losses at the gene ends were 2 bases for V and 1 base for J; bases not matched to a gene: 7. CDR3 residues: CAISENQAGASYEQYF. The CDR3 DNA reads as TGTGCCATCAGTGAGAACCAAGCGGGGGCTTCCTACGAGCAGTACTTC.

This sequence joins TRBV7-9 and TRBJ2-7, with D perhaps matching TRBD2 (6 bases). Germline V CDR1 and CDR2: SEHNR, FQNEAQ (reference sequence). V was pared by 4 bases and J by 4 bases, with 17 bases between. This CDR3 is built from 15 residues. DNA of the CDR3: TGTGCCAGCAGCTCCCGCGGAGGGGAGGAGTACGAGCAGTACTTC. Translation: CASSSRGGEEYEQYF.

This clone appeared a few times. This chain links TRBV27 with TRBJ1-2; 7 nucleotides match TRBD1. V trimming: 2 bases; J trimming: 3 bases; junction bases outside the gene matches: 3. From germline, CDR1 is MNHEY and CDR2 SMNVEV (reference sequence). The CDR3 contains 14 residues. The CDR3, as DNA: TGTGCCAGCAGTTTAATAGGGGGCGACTATGGCTACACCTTC. Translated: CASSLIGGDYGYTF.

The chain couples TRBV25-1 to TRBJ1-2; 8 bases line up with TRBD1. With 10 bases clipped from V and 1 base from J, the junction kept 5 bases outside the gene matches. Germline V gene data show CDR1 as MGHDK and CDR2 as SYGVNS. The CDR3 spans 13 residues. The CDR3 is CAISTGDNYGYTF. The CDR3 DNA reads TGTGCCATCTCGACAGGGGATAACTATGGCTACACCTTC.

This clone has a handful of counts. The chain uses TRBV29-1 and TRBJ1-2, with 7 bases lining up with TRBD1. CDR1 is SQVTM, CDR2 ANQGSEA, per germline. V was clipped by 4 bases and J by 1 base; unmatched bases: 12. This CDR3 spans 16 amino acids. CDR3 DNA: TGCAGCGTTGCCCTTCCAGGGGGATCGATTAACTATGGCTACACCTTC. This gives the protein CSVALPGGSINYGYTF.

V is TRBV5-6 and J is TRBJ1-5; no definite D call. Per germline, CDR1 SGHDT and CDR2 YYEEEE. CDR3 length: 14 residues. The V end lost 3 bases, the J end lost 3 bases, and 10 bases lay between the germline ends. The CDR3 reads CASSYGRFNQPQHF. The DNA of the CDR3 is TGTGCCAGCAGCTACGGACGGTTCAATCAGCCCCAGCATTTT.

This sequence joins TRBV2 and TRBJ2-2; D gene unclear. V was clipped by 4 bases and J by 2 bases, with 17 bases between them. Germline V gene lookup returns CDR1 SNHLY and CDR2 FYNNEI. The CDR3 spans 17 residues. The CDR3 coding sequence is TGTGCCAGCAGTGGCGACGGTTGGAAGACAAACACCGGGGAGCTGTTTTTT. This codes for CASSGDGWKTNTGELFF.

The V and J genes are TRBV27 and TRBJ1-2; D is undetermined. The V and J ends lost 8 bases and 1 base respectively, with 8 bases between them. This CDR3 comprises 12 residues. The germline V gene encodes CDR1 MNHEY and CDR2 SMNVEV (reference sequence). CDR3 amino acids: CASARLNYGYTF. Written as DNA, the CDR3 is TGTGCCAGCGCCAGGCTTAACTATGGCTACACCTTC.

V is TRBV11-2 and J is TRBJ2-2; 10 bases fit TRBD1. J was trimmed by 2 bases and V by 3 bases; bases with no gene match: 3. The germline V gene has CDR1 SGHAT and CDR2 FQNNGV. The CDR3 loop spans 16 amino acids. The CDR3 region is CASSFRTGGNTGELFF. The CDR3 nucleotides are TGTGCCAGCAGCTTTAGGACAGGGGGTAACACCGGGGAGCTGTTTTTT. Complete variable domain (other parts from reference TRBV11-2 and TRBJ2-2): EAGVAQSPRYKIIEKRQSVAFWCNPISGHATLYWYQQILGQGPKLLIQFQNNGVVDDSQLPKDRFSAERLKGVDSTLKIQPAKLEDSAVYLCASSFRTGGNTGELFFGEGSRLTVL.

J is TRBJ1-5 and V is TRBV4-1; TRBD1 aligns across 7 bases. Germline V gene lookup returns CDR1 MGHRA and CDR2 YSYEKL. V lost 4 bases, J lost 5 bases, and 2 bases stayed unmatched. The CDR3 extends over 13 amino acids. This CDR3 is CASSRQGYQPQHF. The CDR3 nucleotides read TGCGCCAGCAGCCGACAGGGATATCAGCCCCAGCATTTT.

This clone was found a few times. The rearrangement links TRBV29-1 to TRBJ1-2; TRBD1 might be the D (6 bases). The CDR3 spans 12 residues. Germline CDR1 reads SQVTM; CDR2 reads ANQGSEA. Between the trimmed V and J ends, which lost 7 bases and 1 base, there was a span of 10 bases. The CDR3 is CSASDSNYGYTF. In DNA form, the CDR3 reads TGCAGCGCCTCGGACAGTAACTATGGCTACACCTTC.